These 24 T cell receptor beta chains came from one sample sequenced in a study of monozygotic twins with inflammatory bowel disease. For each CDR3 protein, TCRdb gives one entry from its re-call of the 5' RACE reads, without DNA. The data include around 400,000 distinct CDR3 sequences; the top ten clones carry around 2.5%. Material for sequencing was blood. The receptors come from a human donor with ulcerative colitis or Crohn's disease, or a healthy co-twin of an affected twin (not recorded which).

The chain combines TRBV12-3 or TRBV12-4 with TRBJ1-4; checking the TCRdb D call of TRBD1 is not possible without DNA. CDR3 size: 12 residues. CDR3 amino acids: CASSSPGEKLFF.

The chain's CDR3 is CASSQDPGTSGGYTF. J is TRBJ1-2 and V is TRBV4-1; TCRdb designates TRBD1, a call that cannot be tested without DNA. This CDR3 contains 15 residues. CDR1 is MGHRA, CDR2 YSYEKL, per germline.

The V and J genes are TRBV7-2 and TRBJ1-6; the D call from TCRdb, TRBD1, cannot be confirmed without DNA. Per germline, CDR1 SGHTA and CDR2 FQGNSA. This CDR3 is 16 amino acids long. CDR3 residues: CASSLVWTGRYSPLHF.

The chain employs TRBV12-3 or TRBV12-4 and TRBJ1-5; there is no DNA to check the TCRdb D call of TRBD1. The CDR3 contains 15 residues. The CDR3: CASSLARGLAQPQHF.

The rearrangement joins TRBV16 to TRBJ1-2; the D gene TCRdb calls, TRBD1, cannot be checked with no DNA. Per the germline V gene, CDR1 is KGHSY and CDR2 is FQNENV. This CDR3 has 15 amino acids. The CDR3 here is CASSQLKTAAYGYTF.

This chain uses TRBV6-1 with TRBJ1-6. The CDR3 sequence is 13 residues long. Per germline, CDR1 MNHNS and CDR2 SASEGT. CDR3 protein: CASSQDRLGPLHF.

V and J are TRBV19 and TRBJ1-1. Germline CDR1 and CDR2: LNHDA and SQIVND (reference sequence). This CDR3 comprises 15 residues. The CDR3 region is CASSIEAAGNTEAFF.

The CDR3 reads CASSAPWDVGGEQFF. This chain joins TRBV7-6 and TRBJ2-1; checking the TCRdb D call of TRBD1 is not possible without DNA. This CDR3 region has 15 residues. Germline loops: CDR1 SGHVS, CDR2 FNYEAQ.

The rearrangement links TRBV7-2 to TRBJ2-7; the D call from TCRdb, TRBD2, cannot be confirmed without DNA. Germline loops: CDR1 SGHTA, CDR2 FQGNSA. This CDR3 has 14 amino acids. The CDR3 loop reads CASSTGLVAYEQYF.

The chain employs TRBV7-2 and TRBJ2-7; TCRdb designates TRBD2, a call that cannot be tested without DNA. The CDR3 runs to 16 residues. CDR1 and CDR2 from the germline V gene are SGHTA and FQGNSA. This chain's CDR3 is CASSLDGSGVGEEQYF.

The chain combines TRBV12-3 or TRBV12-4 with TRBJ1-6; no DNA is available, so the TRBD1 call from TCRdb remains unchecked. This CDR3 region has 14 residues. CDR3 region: CASSSGTENSPLHF.

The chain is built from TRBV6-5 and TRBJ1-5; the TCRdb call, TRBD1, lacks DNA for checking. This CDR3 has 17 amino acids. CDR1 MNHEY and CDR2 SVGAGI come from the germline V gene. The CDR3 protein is CASSYSGGTGGDQPQHF.

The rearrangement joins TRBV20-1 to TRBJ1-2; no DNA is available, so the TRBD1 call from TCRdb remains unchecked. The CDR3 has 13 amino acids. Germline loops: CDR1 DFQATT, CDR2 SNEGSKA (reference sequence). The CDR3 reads CSARVGGNYGYTF.

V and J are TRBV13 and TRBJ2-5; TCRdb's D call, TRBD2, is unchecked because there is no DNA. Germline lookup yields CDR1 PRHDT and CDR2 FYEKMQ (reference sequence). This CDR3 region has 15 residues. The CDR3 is CASSPSGGEEETQYF.

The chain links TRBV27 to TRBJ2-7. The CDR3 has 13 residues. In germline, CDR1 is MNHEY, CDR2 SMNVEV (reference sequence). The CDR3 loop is CASSWGRSYEQYF.

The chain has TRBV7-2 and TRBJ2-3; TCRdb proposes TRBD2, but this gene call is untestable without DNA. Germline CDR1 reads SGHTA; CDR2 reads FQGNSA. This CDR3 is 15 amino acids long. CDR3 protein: CASSLAPSGADTQYF.

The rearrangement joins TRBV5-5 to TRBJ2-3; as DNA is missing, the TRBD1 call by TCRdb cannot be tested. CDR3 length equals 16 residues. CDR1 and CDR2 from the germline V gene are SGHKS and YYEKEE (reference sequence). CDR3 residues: CASREEAGTVTDTQYF.

The CDR3 is CASSGTSGSQYF. The J gene is TRBJ2-7, the V gene TRBV9; as DNA is missing, the TRBD2 call by TCRdb cannot be tested. This CDR3 has 12 residues. Germline V gene data show CDR1 as SGDLS and CDR2 as YYNGEE.

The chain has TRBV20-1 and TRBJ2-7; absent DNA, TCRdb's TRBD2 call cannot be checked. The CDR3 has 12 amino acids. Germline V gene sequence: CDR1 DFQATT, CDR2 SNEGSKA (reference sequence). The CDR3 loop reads CSAFGPNYEQYF.

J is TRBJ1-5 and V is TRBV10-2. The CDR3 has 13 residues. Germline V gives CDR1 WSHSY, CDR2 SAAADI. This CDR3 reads CASCDAYNQPQHF.

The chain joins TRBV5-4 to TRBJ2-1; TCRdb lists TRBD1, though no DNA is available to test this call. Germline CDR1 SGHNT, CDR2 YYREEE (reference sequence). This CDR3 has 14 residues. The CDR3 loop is CASSAGQGRNEQFF.

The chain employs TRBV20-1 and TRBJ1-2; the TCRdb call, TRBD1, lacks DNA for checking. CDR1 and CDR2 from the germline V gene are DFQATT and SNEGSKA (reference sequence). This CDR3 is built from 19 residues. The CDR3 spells CSARVWAGESYRFNYGYTF.

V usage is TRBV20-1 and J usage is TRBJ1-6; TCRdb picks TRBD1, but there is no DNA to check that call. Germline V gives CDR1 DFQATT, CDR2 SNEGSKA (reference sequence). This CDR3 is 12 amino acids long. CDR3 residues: CSAGRGDSPLHF.

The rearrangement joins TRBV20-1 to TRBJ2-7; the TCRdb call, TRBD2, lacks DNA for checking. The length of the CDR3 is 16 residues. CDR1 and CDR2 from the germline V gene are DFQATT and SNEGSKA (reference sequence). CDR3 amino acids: CSARGRTSVVTYEQYF.